The entry below describes one T cell receptor (beta chain). The data originate from a study of T cells after yellow fever vaccination. About the research overall: Some fractions had low cell numbers, and these were prepared with SMART-Seq v4 Ultra Low Input.

TCRdb re-analysed the 5' RACE reads in MiXCR, keeping a single row per CDR3 protein. The data show some 100,000 distinct CDR3 sequences, with 7.2% seen just once and 2.5% to 3.5% held by the top ten. The CDR3 runs 14 residues. V was cut by 0 bases and J by 7 bases, with 8 bases left in between. In germline, CDR1 is SGDLS, CDR2 YYNGEE. This TCR was recovered from a man younger than 30 who received the YFV17D yellow fever vaccine. The genes are TRBV9 and TRBJ1-6; TRBD1 might be the D (5 bases). The sequencing used CD4+ T cells sorted from PBMCs, collected around 45 days after the first yellow fever vaccination. CDR3 sequence (DNA): TGTGCCAGCAGCGTAGGACAGCAGAATTCACCCCTCCACTTT. It yields the protein CASSVGQQNSPLHF. The full variable domain, rest sourced from reference TRBV9 and TRBJ1-6, is DSGVTQTPKHLITATGQRVTLRCSPRSGDLSVYWYQQSLDQGLQFLIQYYNGEERAKGNILERFSAQQFPDLHSELNLSSLELGDSALYFCASSVGQQNSPLHFGNGTRLTVT.